The 15 T cell receptor beta chains below were found in one sample sequenced in a study of T cell repertoires in aging, cancer and after chemotherapy. Rearranged V-D-J TRB sequences were amplified with a mixed TRB-A/B primer pool. Each CDR3 protein gets one entry after TCRdb re-called the multiplex PCR reads with MiXCR. The sample contains roughly 650 distinct CDR3 sequences, about a fifth of which appear only once. Amplification of TCR beta used genomic DNA extracted from peripheral blood. Material: blood. The receptor source for this set is a human donor with a blood cancer.

This clonotype was counted between two and nine times. The rearrangement links TRBV28 to TRBJ2-5; perhaps TRBD1 as D (6 bases). Trimming removed 3 bases from V and 2 bases from J, with 10 bases in between. CDR1 and CDR2 (germline): MDHEN, SYDVKM. The CDR3 contains 14 residues. Here the CDR3 reads CASSLGTFQETQYF. The DNA for the CDR3 is TGTGCCAGCAGTTTGGGGACATTTCAAGAGACCCAGTACTTC.

Note on this clonotype: This may come from a read error, since a much larger clone is one base off. The rearrangement uses TRBV6-2 or TRBV6-3 and TRBJ1-1, with D uncertain. In germline, CDR1 is MNHEY, CDR2 SVGEGT. This CDR3 contains 14 residues. Between the trimmed V and J ends, which lost 10 bases and 4 bases, there was a span of 19 bases. Written as DNA, the CDR3 is TGTGCCAACTCCCGGGGTCCGAGAGGCACTGAAGCTTTCTTT. Protein product: CANSRGPRGTEAFF.

As to this clonotype: An end of the junction does not agree with germline; a read error may underlie this. The chain couples TRBV12-3 or TRBV12-4 to TRBJ1-1; D unresolved. There are 15 residues in the CDR3. The CDR3 loop reads CASSFNLEMNTEAYF. The CDR3 coding sequence is TGTGCCAGCAGTTTTAACCTGGAAATGAACACTGAAGCTTACTTT.

In this sample, this clonotype is large (0.1 to 1%). V is TRBV27 and J is TRBJ2-2; D possibly corresponds to TRBD1 (5 bases). This CDR3 has 13 amino acids. Germline values: CDR1 MNHEY, CDR2 SMNVEV (reference sequence). Trimming removed 0 bases at V and 7 bases at J, with 6 bases between. CDR3 sequence (DNA): TGTGCCAGCAGTTTATCGGGGCACGGGGAGCTGTTTTTT. Its translation is CASSLSGHGELFF.

This clonotype was picked up one time. The chain carries TRBV11-1 and TRBJ2-1; possibly TRBD1 for D (5 bases). The germline V gene has CDR1 SGHAT and CDR2 FQDESV (reference sequence). The CDR3 covers 14 residues. Between the trimmed V and J ends, which lost 9 bases and 9 bases, there was a span of 21 bases. The CDR3 DNA follows: TGTGCCAGTTACCTACTCTCTGGGGCCACTGAGCAGTTCTTC. This encodes CASYLLSGATEQFF. The full variable domain, its missing parts supplied by reference TRBV11-1 and TRBJ2-1, is EAEVAQSPRYKITEKSQAVAFWCDPISGHATLYWYRQILGQGPELLVQFQDESVVDDSQLPKDRFSAERLKGVDSTLKIQPAELGDSAMYLCASYLLSGATEQFFGPGTRLTVL.

Only a few counts were recorded for this clonotype. The gene calls are TRBV13 and TRBJ1-1; D uncertain. Deletions cut 3 bases from V and 6 bases from J, with 11 bases between. The CDR3 is 13 amino acids. The germline V gene has CDR1 PRHDT and CDR2 FYEKMQ (reference sequence). The CDR3 protein is CASSLGPRPEAFF. The CDR3 DNA reads as TGTGCCAGCAGCTTGGGCCCCCGGCCTGAAGCTTTCTTT.

In its sample, this clonotype is medium-sized. V and J are TRBV12-3 or TRBV12-4 and TRBJ2-7, with D unclear. The CDR3 covers 13 residues. V lost 2 bases and J 4 bases, leaving 9 bases between the germline ends. This CDR3 is CASSLRAVYEQYF. The CDR3 DNA reads as TGTGCCAGCAGTTTACGGGCAGTTTACGAGCAGTACTTC.

This clonotype is judged large. The V gene is TRBV29-1, the J gene TRBJ2-7; 10 bases are a match to TRBD2. CDR1 SQVTM and CDR2 ANQGSEA come from the germline V gene. The length of the CDR3 is 13 residues. The V and J ends lost 7 bases and 6 bases, in that order; junction bases with no gene match: 9. CDR3 DNA: TGCAGCGGATGGGCTAGCGGGAGTCCCGAGCAGTACTTC. This encodes CSGWASGSPEQYF.

This clonotype ranks as medium-sized. This rearrangement joins TRBV7-2 to TRBJ2-6, with 9 bases identical to TRBD1. The V gene end was trimmed by 3 bases and the J gene end by 2 bases; junction bases not matched to a gene: 11. Germline V CDR1 and CDR2: SGHTA, FQGNSA. There are 19 residues in the CDR3. The CDR3 region has the DNA TGTGCCAGCAGCTTGGCATCCGGGACAGGGCATCCTGGGGCCAACGTCCTGACTTTC. This translates into CASSLASGTGHPGANVLTF.

This clonotype is large by share. The chain uses TRBV6-6 and TRBJ2-2, with 11 bases that match TRBD2. Germline V gene sequence: CDR1 MNHNY, CDR2 SVGAGI (reference sequence). V shed 6 bases, J shed 2 bases, and the junction held 8 bases outside the gene matches. CDR3 length equals 17 residues. CDR3 loop: CASSLLAGETNTGELFF. The CDR3 bases are TGTGCCAGCAGCTTACTAGCGGGGGAGACCAACACCGGGGAGCTGTTTTTT.

The V gene is TRBV12-3 or TRBV12-4, the J gene TRBJ2-3, with unresolved D. V was trimmed by 5 bases and J by 6 bases, leaving 6 bases between them. This CDR3 spans 11 amino acids. In DNA, the CDR3 is TGTGCCAGCAGTCGATCGGATACGCAGTATTTT. Translation gives CASSRSDTQYF.

The V and J genes are TRBV28 and TRBJ1-5; D unclear. This CDR3 region has 14 residues. V lost 2 bases to trimming and J lost 6 bases, with 11 bases between them. Germline lookup yields CDR1 MDHEN and CDR2 SYDVKM. The DNA for the CDR3 is TGTGCCAGCAGTTTAAACCCGATCGGTCAGCCCCAGCATTTT. It specifies CASSLNPIGQPQHF.

This chain uses TRBV5-1 with TRBJ2-7; D is possibly TRBD2 (6 bases). V was clipped by 0 bases and J by 7 bases, with 20 bases between them. Germline CDR1 and CDR2: SGHRS and YFSETQ. The CDR3 contains 16 residues. The CDR3 protein is CASSLGGTRSNGEQYF. In nucleotides, the CDR3 is TGCGCCAGCAGCTTGGGCGGGACCCGATCGAATGGGGAGCAGTACTTC.

The table lists this clonotype with a few counts. In DNA, the CDR3 is TGTGCCAGCAGCCCCCGGACAGAAACCCAAGAGACCCAGTACTTC. Protein: CASSPRTETQETQYF. This chain connects TRBV4-2 to TRBJ2-5; TRBD1 is a possible D gene (6 bases). Germline V gene data show CDR1 as LGHNA and CDR2 as YNFKEQ. The V gene lost 4 bases and the J gene lost 1 base, with 13 bases spanning the gap. The CDR3 runs 15 residues.

By share, this clonotype counts as medium-sized (0.01 to 0.1%). The CDR3 protein is CAISGTGQSQGYEQYF. The CDR3 DNA follows: TGTGCCATCAGTGGGACCGGACAGTCGCAAGGGTACGAGCAGTACTTC. The chain is built from TRBV10-3 and TRBJ2-7, with D maybe TRBD1 (6 bases). Germline-derived CDR1 and CDR2 are ENHRY and SYGVKD. The CDR3 is 16 residues long. Trimming pared 4 bases from V and 4 bases from J, leaving 20 bases between.